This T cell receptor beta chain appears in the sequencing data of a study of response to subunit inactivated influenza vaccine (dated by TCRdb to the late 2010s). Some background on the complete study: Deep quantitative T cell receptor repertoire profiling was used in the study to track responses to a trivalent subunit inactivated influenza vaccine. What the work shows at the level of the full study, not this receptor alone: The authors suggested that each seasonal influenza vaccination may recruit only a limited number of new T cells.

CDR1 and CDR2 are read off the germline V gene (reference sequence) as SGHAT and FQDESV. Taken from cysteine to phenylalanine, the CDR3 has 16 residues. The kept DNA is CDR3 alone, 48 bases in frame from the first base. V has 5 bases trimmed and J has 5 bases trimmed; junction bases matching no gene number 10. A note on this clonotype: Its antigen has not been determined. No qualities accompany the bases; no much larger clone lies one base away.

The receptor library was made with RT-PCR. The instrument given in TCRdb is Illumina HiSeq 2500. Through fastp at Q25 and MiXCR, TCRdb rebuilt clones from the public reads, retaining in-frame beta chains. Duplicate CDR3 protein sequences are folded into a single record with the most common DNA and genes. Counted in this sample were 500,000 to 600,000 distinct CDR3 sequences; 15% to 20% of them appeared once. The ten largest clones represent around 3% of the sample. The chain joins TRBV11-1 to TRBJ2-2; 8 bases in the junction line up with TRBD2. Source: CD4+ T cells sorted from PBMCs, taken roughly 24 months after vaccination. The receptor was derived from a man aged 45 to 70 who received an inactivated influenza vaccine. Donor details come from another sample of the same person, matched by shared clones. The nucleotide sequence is TGTGCCAGCAGCCCCAGGACTAGCCGGACGACCGGGGAGCTGTTTTTT. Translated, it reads CASSPRTSRTTGELFF.